The entry that follows covers one T cell receptor beta chain sequence. Its antigen remains unknown. The sample is drawn from a study of cytomegalovirus exposure and HLA in healthy donors. For the study at large: Both the roughly 120 validation repertoires and the roughly 640 first-cohort repertoires used the same platform, as reported by a later analysis. Findings of the study overall: According to reports, the classifier identified cytomegalovirus status with high specificity and sensitivity. It was confirmed in vitro that three of the CMV-associated chains were specific for CMV antigens. Researchers catalogued approximately 170 TCR beta chains as cytomegalovirus-associated.

There are 11 residues in the CDR3. Deletions cut 2 bases from V and 6 bases from J, with 7 bases between. Germline CDR1 and CDR2: SQVTM and ANQGSEA. Assay: immunoSEQ multiplex PCR; the TCRdb copy retains only in-frame clones and omits some. The sample contains around 69,000 clones, approximately 96% of which appear only once. This receptor was obtained from a woman younger than 30 in good health and CMV-seropositive. The sequenced sample consisted of PBMCs. This chain uses TRBV29-1 with TRBJ1-1; D is undetermined. DNA for the CDR3: TGCAGCGTTGAATCTACTGCTGAAGCTTTCTTT. This gives the protein CSVESTAEAFF.